The next 17 T cell receptor beta chains were all read from a single sample in a study of T cell responses to AZD1222 COVID-19 vaccine. The method was immunoSEQ multiplex PCR; TCRdb's version includes in-frame clones alone and lacks a portion of them. The data hold approximately 140,000 clones, with less than 95% observed a single time. The sample was peripheral blood, taken on day 0 of AZD1222 vaccination. The receptors shown here come from an adult in good health.

The table lists this clone with a count of one. This chain uses TRBV7-9 with TRBJ1-2; possible D gene TRBD1, 5 bases. The germline CDR1 and CDR2 sequences are SEHNR and FQNEAQ (reference sequence). The CDR3 is 13 amino acids. V lost 1 base, J lost 4 bases, and 7 bases lay in between. The DNA of the CDR3 is TGTGCCAGCAGCTTAGTTGGGACCTATGGCTACACCTTC. Its translation: CASSLVGTYGYTF.

This clone occurred once. The rearrangement uses TRBV6-2 or TRBV6-3 and TRBJ2-3, with no clear D. Germline loops: CDR1 MNHEY, CDR2 SVGEGT. The V gene lost 5 bases and the J gene lost 6 bases, with 9 bases spanning the gap. The CDR3 runs to 12 residues. This CDR3 is CASSPLADTQYF. In DNA, the CDR3 is TGTGCCAGCAGTCCCCTTGCGGATACGCAGTATTTT.

This clone was recorded only once. The rearrangement joins TRBV5-8 to TRBJ2-3; D possibly matches TRBD1 or TRBD2 (5 bases each). V lost 5 bases to trimming and J lost 4 bases, with 8 bases between them. CDR3 size: 12 residues. In germline, CDR1 is SGHTS, CDR2 YDEGEE. The CDR3 loop reads CASRGVPDTQYF. CDR3 nucleotide sequence: TGTGCCAGCAGGGGGGTGCCAGATACGCAGTATTTT.

The chain is built from TRBV4-1 and TRBJ1-1, with TRBD1 identical over 8 bases. After removal of 2 bases from V and 3 bases from J, the junction contained 5 bases not matched to a gene. The CDR3 extends over 15 amino acids. Germline-derived CDR1 and CDR2 are MGHRA and YSYEKL. The CDR3 DNA is TGCGCCAGCAGCCAACTAGGACAGGGTCACACTGAAGCTTTCTTT. This sequence encodes CASSQLGQGHTEAFF.

J is TRBJ2-2 and V is TRBV12-3 or TRBV12-4, with unresolved D. V was cut by 5 bases and J by 7 bases, with 8 bases left in between. The CDR3 has 12 residues. The chain's CDR3 is CASSLLYGELFF. The CDR3 DNA reads TGTGCCAGCAGTCTATTATACGGGGAGCTGTTTTTT.

The genes are TRBV6-5 and TRBJ2-1; 11 positions match TRBD2. With 4 bases clipped from V and 4 bases from J, the junction kept 3 bases outside the gene matches. This CDR3 region has 15 residues. Looked up from germline, CDR1 is MNHEY and CDR2 is SVGAGI. The CDR3 DNA follows: TGTGCCAGCAGTTTGACTAGCGGGACGTACAATGAGCAGTTCTTC. It is translated as CASSLTSGTYNEQFF.

The chain links TRBV25-1 to TRBJ1-6; D gene uncertain. V lost 3 bases and J lost 4, with 7 bases in between. The CDR3 consists of 14 residues. Germline V gene sequence: CDR1 MGHDK, CDR2 SYGVNS. CDR3 sequence reads: CASSELGYNSPLHF. The DNA for the CDR3 is TGTGCCAGCAGTGAGCTCGGATATAATTCACCCCTCCACTTT. Using reference TRBV25-1 and TRBJ1-6 for the parts outside the CDR3, the full variable domain is EADIYQTPRYLVIGTGKKITLECSQTMGHDKMYWYQQDPGMELHLIHYSYGVNSTEKGDLSSESTVSRIRTEHFPLTLESARPSHTSQYLCASSELGYNSPLHFGNGTRLTVT.

The V call is TRBV15, the J call TRBJ1-1, with D maybe TRBD1 (6 bases). This CDR3 spans 17 amino acids. Trimming shortened V by 0 bases and J by 5 bases, and 19 bases separated the two germline ends. Germline V CDR1 and CDR2: LNHNV, YYDKDF (reference sequence). This chain's CDR3 is CATSRDRVVGGRTEAFF. The CDR3, as DNA: TGTGCCACCAGCAGAGATCGAGTGGTTGGGGGCCGAACTGAAGCTTTCTTT.

The J gene is TRBJ2-3, the V gene TRBV5-6, with D perhaps TRBD1 (5 bases). In germline, CDR1 is SGHDT, CDR2 YYEEEE. The CDR3 sequence is 15 residues long. Trimming stripped 0 bases from V and 2 bases from J, with 10 bases between. CDR3 sequence (DNA): TGTGCCAGCAGCTTGGCTAGGACACCCACAGATACGCAGTATTTT. This encodes CASSLARTPTDTQYF.

This clone was detected only once. CDR3 bases: TGTGCCAGCAGCGGCAGGGACAGGGTCGGTGGCTACACCTTC. It translates to CASSGRDRVGGYTF. The V and J genes are TRBV7-9 and TRBJ1-2; 9 positions match TRBD1. The junction had 8 bases not matched to a gene; V was cut back by 5 bases and J by 7 bases. The V gene's germline CDR1 is SEHNR and CDR2 FQNEAQ (reference sequence). The CDR3 is 14 amino acids.

This clone was observed once. The chain recombines TRBV2 with TRBJ2-5, with D possibly being TRBD2 (5 bases). The CDR3 contains 14 residues. Germline values: CDR1 SNHLY, CDR2 FYNNEI. The V end was cut by 0 bases, the J end by 9 bases, with 14 bases between. CDR3 bases: TGTGCCAGCAGTGAAGCAATCGGGGTCGGGGCCCAGTACTTC. Its translation is CASSEAIGVGAQYF.

This clone has only a few counts. This rearrangement joins TRBV5-1 to TRBJ1-6, with 8 bases matching TRBD1. J lost 7 bases, V lost 8 bases, and 11 bases had no gene match. In germline, CDR1 is SGHRS, CDR2 YFSETQ. This CDR3 contains 15 residues. CDR3 region: CASRGVGQGNSPLHF. The CDR3 nucleotides read TGCGCCAGTCGTGGGGTAGGACAGGGAAATTCACCCCTCCACTTT.

CDR3 loop: CASSEDRQGFRGYTF. In DNA, the CDR3 is TGTGCCAGCAGTGAAGACCGACAGGGGTTCCGTGGCTACACCTTC. The genes are TRBV6-1 and TRBJ1-2; the match to TRBD1 covers 8 bases. This CDR3 is built from 15 residues. V shed 1 base, J shed 7 bases, and the junction held 8 bases outside the gene matches. Germline CDR1 and CDR2: MNHNS and SASEGT.

This clone was picked up a small number of times. This sequence joins TRBV6-5 and TRBJ2-2; D unresolved. CDR1 is MNHEY and CDR2 is SVGAGI in the germline V gene. The CDR3 is made up of 15 amino acids. Trimming left V 3 bases short and J 0 bases short, with 8 bases between. The CDR3 region has the DNA TGTGCCAGCAGTTATAGGTCAGCGAACACCGGGGAGCTGTTTTTT. Encoded protein: CASSYRSANTGELFF.

Here the CDR3 reads CAISVGTGNGYTF. Here the CDR3 DNA reads TGTGCCATCAGTGTCGGGACAGGGAATGGCTACACCTTC. The chain is built from TRBV10-3 and TRBJ1-2; 9 positions agree with TRBD1. From germline, CDR1 is ENHRY and CDR2 SYGVKD. The V and J ends lost 4 bases and 6 bases, in that order; junction bases with no gene match: 3. This CDR3 spans 13 amino acids.

The chain has TRBV29-1 and TRBJ2-1; D possibly corresponds to TRBD2 (6 bases). CDR1 and CDR2 from the germline V gene are SQVTM and ANQGSEA. The V end lost 6 bases, the J end lost 0 bases, and 9 bases lay between the germline ends. The length of the CDR3 is 13 residues. CDR3 nucleotides: TGCAGCGTCGTCGGGAGCTCCTACAATGAGCAGTTCTTC. This codes for CSVVGSSYNEQFF.

This sequence joins TRBV5-1 and TRBJ2-2, with 8 positions matching TRBD1. Germline trimming cut 4 bases from V and 7 bases from J; bases unmatched to any gene: 6. Germline V gives CDR1 SGHRS, CDR2 YFSETQ. This CDR3 is 14 amino acids long. For the CDR3, the DNA is TGCGCCAGCAGCGCCGGGACAGGATACGGGGAGCTGTTTTTT. It is translated as CASSAGTGYGELFF.